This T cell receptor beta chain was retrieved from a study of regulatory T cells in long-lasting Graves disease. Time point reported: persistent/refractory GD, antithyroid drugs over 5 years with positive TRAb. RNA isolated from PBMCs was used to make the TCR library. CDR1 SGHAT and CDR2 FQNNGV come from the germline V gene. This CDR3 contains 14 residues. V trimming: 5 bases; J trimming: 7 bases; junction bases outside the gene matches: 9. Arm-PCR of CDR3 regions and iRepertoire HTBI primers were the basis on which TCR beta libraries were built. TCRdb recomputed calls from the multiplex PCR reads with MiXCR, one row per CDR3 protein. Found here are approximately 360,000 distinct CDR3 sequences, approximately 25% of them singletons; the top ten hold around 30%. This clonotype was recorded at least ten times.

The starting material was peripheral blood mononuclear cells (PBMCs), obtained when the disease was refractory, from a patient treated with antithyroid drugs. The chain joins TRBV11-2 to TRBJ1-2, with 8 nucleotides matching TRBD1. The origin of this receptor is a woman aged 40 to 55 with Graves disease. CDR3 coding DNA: TGTGCCAGCAGCGCCCCGGTCAGGGGGCCTGGCTACACCTTC. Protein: CASSAPVRGPGYTF.